These 9 T cell receptor beta chains share one sample of origin, sequenced in a study of blood T cell repertoires in COVID-19. Clones were sequenced by immunoSEQ multiplex PCR, and TCRdb holds only the in-frame ones, with some missing. The repertoire holds fewer than 300,000 clones, approximately 80% seen once, with 5% in the top ten. Sequenced input: PBMCs or T cells enriched from blood (not recorded which). Receptors were obtained from a man aged 35-49 years who had been exposed to COVID-19.

The chain employs TRBV7-2 and TRBJ2-1; 15 bases fit TRBD2. V was clipped by 5 bases and J by 8 bases; unmatched bases: 7. Germline V CDR1 and CDR2: SGHTA, FQGNSA. This CDR3 has 16 amino acids. CDR3 DNA: TGTGCCAGCAGCCCGCGGACTAGCGGGAGGGGGGATGAGCAGTTCTTC. Its translation is CASSPRTSGRGDEQFF.

The chain joins TRBV2 to TRBJ2-3, with 8 bases that match TRBD2. Germline CDR1 and CDR2: SNHLY and FYNNEI. The V gene end was trimmed by 10 bases and the J gene end by 6 bases; junction bases not matched to a gene: 12. The CDR3 extends over 14 amino acids. For the CDR3, the DNA is TGTGCCACCAATCTCGGGACTAGTAGCGATACGCAGTATTTT. This sequence encodes CATNLGTSSDTQYF. Using reference TRBV2 and TRBJ2-3 for the parts outside the CDR3, the full variable domain is EPEVTQTPSHQVTQMGQEVILRCVPISNHLYFYWYRQILGQKVEFLVSFYNNEISEKSEIFDDQFSVERPDGSNFTLKIRSTKLEDSAMYFCATNLGTSSDTQYFGPGTRLTVL.

The chain combines TRBV2 with TRBJ1-5; possibly TRBD1 for D (6 bases). Trimming cost V 7 bases and J 5 bases, with 18 bases left between them. The germline V gene encodes CDR1 SNHLY and CDR2 FYNNEI. The CDR3 contains 15 residues. The DNA of the CDR3 is TGTGCCAGCACCGAGGGTCAGGGGATGTATCAGCCCCAGCATTTT. Translating gives CASTEGQGMYQPQHF.

The chain has TRBV18 and TRBJ2-5, with 10 bases fitting TRBD1. V lost 0 bases, J lost 3 bases, and 4 bases stayed unmatched. In germline, CDR1 is KGHSH, CDR2 LQKENI. This CDR3 comprises 16 residues. Here the CDR3 DNA reads TGTGCCAGCTCACCACCGTCGGGACAGGGGAAAGAGACCCAGTACTTC. Encoded protein: CASSPPSGQGKETQYF.

This chain links TRBV7-9 with TRBJ2-3; TRBD2 is a possible D gene (5 bases). Germline-derived CDR1 and CDR2 are SEHNR and FQNEAQ (reference sequence). With 1 base removed from V and 1 base from J, the gap between germline ends came to 18 bases. The CDR3 is made up of 18 amino acids. This chain's CDR3 is CASSLGSNVAGRTDTQYF. The CDR3 nucleotides are TGTGCCAGCAGCTTAGGATCCAATGTCGCGGGCCGCACAGATACGCAGTATTTT. The entire variable domain, with the rest obtained from reference TRBV7-9 and TRBJ2-3, is as follows: DTGVSQNPRHKITKRGQNVTFRCDPISEHNRLYWYRQTLGQGPEFLTYFQNEAQLEKSRLLSDRFSAERPKGSFSTLEIQRTEQGDSAMYLCASSLGSNVAGRTDTQYFGPGTRLTVL.

The V gene is TRBV14, the J gene TRBJ1-3; D gene unclear. The CDR3 spans 19 residues. V was pared by 1 base and J by 0 bases, with 19 bases between. Germline assignment: CDR1 SGHDN and CDR2 FVKESK. The CDR3 nucleotides are TGTGCCAGCAGCCAAGGAATCAGGTTTCTCGGCCGCTCTGGAAACACCATATATTTT. This sequence encodes CASSQGIRFLGRSGNTIYF. The whole variable domain, filled in from reference TRBV14 and TRBJ1-3, reads EAGVTQFPSHSVIEKGQTVTLRCDPISGHDNLYWYRRVMGKEIKFLLHFVKESKQDESGMPNNRFLAERTGGTYSTLKVQPAELEDSGVYFCASSQGIRFLGRSGNTIYFGEGSWLTVV.

The chain has TRBV29-1 and TRBJ1-2, with D possibly being TRBD1 (5 bases). Trimming stripped 7 bases from V and 5 bases from J, with 17 bases between. The CDR3 totals 13 residues. Germline-derived CDR1 and CDR2 are SQVTM and ANQGSEA. DNA for the CDR3: TGCAGCGCTCAGACCCCCAGGACATATGGCTACACCTTC. This translates into CSAQTPRTYGYTF.

The chain employs TRBV14 and TRBJ1-4; D gene ambiguous. The ends were cut back, 0 bases at V and 8 bases at J, with 16 bases in the middle. Per germline, CDR1 SGHDN and CDR2 FVKESK. The CDR3 spans 16 residues. This CDR3 reads CASSQEGWRVDEKLFF. The CDR3, as DNA: TGTGCCAGCAGCCAAGAGGGATGGAGGGTCGACGAAAAACTGTTTTTT.

This sequence joins TRBV27 and TRBJ1-1; D may be TRBD1 (6 bases). The CDR3 is made up of 14 amino acids. The germline gives CDR1 MNHEY, CDR2 SMNVEV (reference sequence). Trimming took off 6 bases at V and 4 bases at J, with 15 bases between the two ends. The CDR3 protein is CASRPGGGITEAFF. The CDR3 DNA is TGTGCCAGCAGGCCGGGAGGGGGAATCACTGAAGCTTTCTTT.